This paragraph covers one T cell receptor beta chain sequence. The antigen remains unidentified. The data stem from a study of shared clonotypes between healthy human individuals. On the study more broadly: Donors, aged 18 to 49, were a couple of women and a few men. Broader study findings: Larger estimated richness was generally recorded for naive subsets relative to memory subsets.

In the original workflow: ImmunoSEQ gave junction-only sequences without quality scores, so filtering differed. TCRdb's table, derived via immunoSEQ multiplex PCR, lists solely in-frame clones and lacks some. Clone size and the V and J calls come from that table; the DNA yielded D and trimming. The sample lists about 600,000 clones, around 97% occurring once. Germline-derived CDR1 and CDR2 are MNHNY and SVGAGI (reference sequence). The ends were cut back, 0 bases at V and 3 bases at J, with 8 bases in the middle. This CDR3 has 14 amino acids. The receptor's source is a woman in her twenties or thirties in good health. The V and J genes are TRBV6-6 and TRBJ1-1; D unresolved. Specimen: naive CD4+ T cells sorted from blood. Documented subset: CD45RA+ positively selected. This CDR3 reads CASSYSAGDTEAFF. The CDR3 bases are TGTGCCAGCAGTTACTCTGCCGGTGACACTGAAGCTTTCTTT.